The present T cell receptor (beta chain) was sequenced within a study of blood T cell repertoires in COVID-19. Overall study: COVID-19 samples from acute and convalescent phases originated in the United States, Italy and Spain. Sources were T cells, B-cell-depleted T cells, or PBMCs; the material itself was cDNA or gDNA.

J was trimmed by 2 bases and V by 0 bases; bases with no gene match: 4. Germline V gives CDR1 LGHDT, CDR2 YNNKEL (reference sequence). The CDR3 has 15 amino acids. TCRdb's table, derived via immunoSEQ multiplex PCR, lists solely in-frame clones and lacks some. The table shows some 330,000 clones, with approximately 90% occurring only once. Source material: peripheral blood. This chain connects TRBV3-1 (or the pseudogene TRBV3-2) to TRBJ2-7, with TRBD1 matching over 7 bases. The TCR was taken from a woman aged 45 to 65 with active or convalescent COVID-19. The DNA of the CDR3 is TGTGCCAGCAGCCAAGAAAGACAGGGACCCTACGAGCAGTACTTC. Amino acids: CASSQERQGPYEQYF.